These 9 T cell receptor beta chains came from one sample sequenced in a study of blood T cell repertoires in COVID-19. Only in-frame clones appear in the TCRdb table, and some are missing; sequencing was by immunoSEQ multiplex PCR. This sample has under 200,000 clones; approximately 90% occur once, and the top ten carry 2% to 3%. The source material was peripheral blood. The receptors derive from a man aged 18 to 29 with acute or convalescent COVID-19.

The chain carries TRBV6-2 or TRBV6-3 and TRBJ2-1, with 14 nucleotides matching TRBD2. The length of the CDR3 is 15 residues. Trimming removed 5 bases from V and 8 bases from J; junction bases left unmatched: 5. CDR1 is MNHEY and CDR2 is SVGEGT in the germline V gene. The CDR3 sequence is CASSHGTSGSHEQFF. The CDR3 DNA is TGTGCCAGCAGTCACGGGACTAGCGGGAGCCATGAGCAGTTCTTC.

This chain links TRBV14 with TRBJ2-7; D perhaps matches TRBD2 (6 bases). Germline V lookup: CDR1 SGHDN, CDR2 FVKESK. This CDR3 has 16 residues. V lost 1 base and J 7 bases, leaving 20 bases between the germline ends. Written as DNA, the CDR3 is TGTGCCAGCAGCCAAGGGGGGTTGGCGGGAAAGGATGAGCAGTACTTC. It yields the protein CASSQGGLAGKDEQYF.

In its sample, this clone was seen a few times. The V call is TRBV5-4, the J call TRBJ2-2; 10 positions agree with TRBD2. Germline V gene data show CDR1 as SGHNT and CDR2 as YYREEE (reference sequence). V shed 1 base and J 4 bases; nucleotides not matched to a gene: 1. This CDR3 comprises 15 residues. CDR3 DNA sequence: TGTGCCAGCAGCTTGAGCGGGAGGGCCACCGGGGAGCTGTTTTTT. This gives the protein CASSLSGRATGELFF.

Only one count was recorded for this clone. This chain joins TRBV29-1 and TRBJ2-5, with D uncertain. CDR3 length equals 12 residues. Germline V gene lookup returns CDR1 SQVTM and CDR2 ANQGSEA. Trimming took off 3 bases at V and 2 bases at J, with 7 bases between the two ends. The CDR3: CSVERIQETQYF. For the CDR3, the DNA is TGCAGCGTTGAGAGAATACAAGAGACCCAGTACTTC.

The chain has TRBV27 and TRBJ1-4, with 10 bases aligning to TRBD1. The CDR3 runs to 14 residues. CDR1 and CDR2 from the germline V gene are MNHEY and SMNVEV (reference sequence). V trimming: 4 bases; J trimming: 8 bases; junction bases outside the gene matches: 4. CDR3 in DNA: TGTGCCAGCAGTTCCCGGACAGGGGGAGAAAAACTGTTTTTT. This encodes CASSSRTGGEKLFF.

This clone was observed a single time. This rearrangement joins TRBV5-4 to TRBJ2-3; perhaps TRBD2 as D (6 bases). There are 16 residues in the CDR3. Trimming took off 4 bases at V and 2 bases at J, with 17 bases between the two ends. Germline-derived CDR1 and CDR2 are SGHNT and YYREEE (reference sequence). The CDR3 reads CASSPIGGAFTDTQYF. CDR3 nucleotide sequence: TGTGCCAGCAGCCCGATCGGGGGAGCCTTCACAGATACGCAGTATTTT. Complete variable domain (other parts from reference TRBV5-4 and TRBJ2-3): ETGVTQSPTHLIKTRGQQVTLRCSSQSGHNTVSWYQQALGQGPQFIFQYYREEENGRGNFPPRFSGLQFPNYSSELNVNALELDDSALYLCASSPIGGAFTDTQYFGPGTRLTVL.

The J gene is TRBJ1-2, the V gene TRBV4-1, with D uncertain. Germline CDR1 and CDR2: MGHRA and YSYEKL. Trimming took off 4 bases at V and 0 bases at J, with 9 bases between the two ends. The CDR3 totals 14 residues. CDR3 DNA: TGCGCCAGCAGCCCGGACGGGGCTAACTATGGCTACACCTTC. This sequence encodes CASSPDGANYGYTF.

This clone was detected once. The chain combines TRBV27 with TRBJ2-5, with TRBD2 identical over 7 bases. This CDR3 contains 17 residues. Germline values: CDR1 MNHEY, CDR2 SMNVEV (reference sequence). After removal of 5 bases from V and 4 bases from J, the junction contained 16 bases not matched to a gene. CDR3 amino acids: CASSPTPRLATGETQYF. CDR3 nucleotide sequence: TGTGCCAGCAGTCCTACGCCCCGACTAGCCACGGGAGAGACCCAGTACTTC.

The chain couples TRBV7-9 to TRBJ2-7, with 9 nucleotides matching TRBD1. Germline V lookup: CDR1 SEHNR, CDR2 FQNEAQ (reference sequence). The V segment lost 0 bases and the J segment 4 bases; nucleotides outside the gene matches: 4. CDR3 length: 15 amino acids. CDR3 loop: CASSLAPGQGYEQYF. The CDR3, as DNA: TGTGCCAGCAGCTTAGCACCGGGACAGGGTTACGAGCAGTACTTC.